The present entry profiles one T cell receptor beta chain with its context. What it recognizes is unknown. The data originate from a study of cytomegalovirus exposure and HLA in healthy donors. Study-wide points: In terms of immune exposure information, only CMV serostatus was available.

Primers: 60 Vbeta forward and 13 Jbeta reverse. Only in-frame clones appear in the TCRdb table, and some are missing; sequencing was by immunoSEQ multiplex PCR. This sample has under 250,000 clones; around 86% occur once, and the top ten carry about 10%. Material: PBMCs. The TCR was taken from a woman aged 50 to 65 in good health and CMV-seropositive.

The DNA for the CDR3 is TGTGCCAGCAGCCACGGTGGCCTAGCGGGGGAGTTCACCGGGGAGCTGTTTTTT. Its protein is CASSHGGLAGEFTGELFF. The chain has TRBV28 and TRBJ2-2, with 10 bases aligning to TRBD2. Trimming at V came to 6 bases and at J to 4 bases, leaving 14 bases not matched to a gene. Germline V CDR1 and CDR2: MDHEN, SYDVKM. The CDR3 spans 18 residues.